The rows below give T cell receptor beta chains drawn from one sample of a study of shared clonotypes between healthy human individuals. Produced via immunoSEQ multiplex PCR; TCRdb's table is partial and in-frame only. Altogether more than 2,000,000 clones are present, approximately 94% being singletons, with the ten largest covering over 0.12%. Sequences were obtained from naive CD4+ T cells sorted from blood. The source of these receptors is a man aged 18 to 29 in good health. Both conserved end residues are part of each CDR3. A D gene is named only where the DNA matches it firmly. The size field is filled for only some rows; it gives once, few, many or a size class.

abundance: NA
v_gene: TRBV5-4
j_gene: TRBJ1-5
d_gene: NA
CDR3nt: TGTGCCAGCAGCCGGGGAGGGGAGGGTCAGCCCCAGCATTTT
CDR3aa: CASSRGGEGQPQHF

abundance: NA
v_gene: TRBV2
j_gene: TRBJ1-2
d_gene: TRBD1
CDR3nt: TGTGCCAGCAGTGAAAGGGGAACAGGGGACTATGGCTACACCTTC
CDR3aa: CASSERGTGDYGYTF

abundance: NA
v_gene: TRBV9
j_gene: TRBJ1-2
d_gene: NA
CDR3nt: TGTGCCAGCAGCGTAGCTTCAGGGCCTAACTATGGCTACACCTTC
CDR3aa: CASSVASGPNYGYTF

abundance: NA
v_gene: TRBV5-5
j_gene: TRBJ2-5
d_gene: NA
CDR3nt: TGTGCCAGCAGCCGGGTGATGGCAGGGTGGACCCAGTACTTC
CDR3aa: CASSRVMAGWTQYF

abundance: NA
v_gene: TRBV5-6
j_gene: TRBJ1-5
d_gene: NA
CDR3nt: TGTGCCAGCAGCGCCTCCACAGGGCTTGATCAGCCCCAGCATTTT
CDR3aa: CASSASTGLDQPQHF

abundance: NA
v_gene: TRBV7-2
j_gene: TRBJ1-1
d_gene: TRBD1
CDR3nt: TGTGCCAGCAGCAAATGGGACAGCCCCACTGAAGCTTTCTTT
CDR3aa: CASSKWDSPTEAFF

abundance: NA
v_gene: TRBV10-3
j_gene: TRBJ2-1
d_gene: TRBD2
CDR3nt: TGTGCCATAACTAGCGGGCCGCTGGATGAGCAGTTCTTC
CDR3aa: CAITSGPLDEQFF

abundance: once
v_gene: TRBV7-2
j_gene: TRBJ1-2
d_gene: NA
CDR3nt: TGTGCCAGCAGCTCTGGGCCCTATGGCTACACCTTC
CDR3aa: CASSSGPYGYTF

abundance: NA
v_gene: TRBV19
j_gene: TRBJ2-3
d_gene: NA
CDR3nt: TGTGCCAGTAGTAAATTCGGGGGAGGTAGCACAGATACGCAGTATTTT
CDR3aa: CASSKFGGGSTDTQYF

abundance: once
v_gene: TRBV28
j_gene: TRBJ2-6
d_gene: TRBD2
CDR3nt: TGTGCCAGCAGATCGGGGGGAGGGGCCAACGTCCTGACTTTC
CDR3aa: CASRSGGGANVLTF

abundance: NA
v_gene: TRBV2
j_gene: TRBJ1-5
d_gene: NA
CDR3nt: TGTGCCAGCACGATGGACTGGGGCAATCAGCCCCAGCATTTT
CDR3aa: CASTMDWGNQPQHF

abundance: NA
v_gene: TRBV30
j_gene: TRBJ1-6
d_gene: TRBD1
CDR3nt: TGTGCCTTGGACCGGGACAGATATAATTCACCCCTCCACTTT
CDR3aa: CALDRDRYNSPLHF

abundance: NA
v_gene: TRBV6-1
j_gene: TRBJ2-7
d_gene: NA
CDR3nt: TGTGCCAGCGACCGAGGTGTTGAGGGCCTCTACGAGCAGTACTTC
CDR3aa: CASDRGVEGLYEQYF

abundance: NA
v_gene: TRBV7-9
j_gene: TRBJ2-5
d_gene: NA
CDR3nt: TGTGCCAGCAGCTTAATAGCAGAGACCCAGTACTTC
CDR3aa: CASSLIAETQYF

abundance: NA
v_gene: TRBV1
j_gene: TRBJ2-1
d_gene: NA
CDR3nt: TGCACCAGCAGCCCCCGACTGGTGGGCGGGAGGGCCGTTGAGCAGTTCTTC
CDR3aa: CTSSPRLVGGRAVEQFF

abundance: NA
v_gene: TRBV19
j_gene: TRBJ1-3
d_gene: NA
CDR3nt: TGTGCCACCCAAGAGCGGTATTCTGGAAACACCATATATTTT
CDR3aa: CATQERYSGNTIYF

abundance: NA
v_gene: TRBV10-3
j_gene: TRBJ2-3
d_gene: NA
CDR3nt: TGTGCCATCAGAGGGGGTTCGGGAGATACGCAGTATTTT
CDR3aa: CAIRGGSGDTQYF

abundance: once
v_gene: TRBV18
j_gene: TRBJ1-4
d_gene: NA
CDR3nt: TGTGCCAGCTCACCACGAAGATCGGATGAAAAACTGTTTTTT
CDR3aa: CASSPRRSDEKLFF

abundance: NA
v_gene: TRBV5-1
j_gene: TRBJ2-5
d_gene: NA
CDR3nt: TGCGCCAGCAGCTTGGTCTGGGGACCAGAGACCCAGTACTTC
CDR3aa: CASSLVWGPETQYF

abundance: NA
v_gene: TRBV9
j_gene: TRBJ2-2
d_gene: TRBD2
CDR3nt: TGTGCCAGCAGCATTAGCGGGGGTTACACCGGGGAGCTGTTTTTT
CDR3aa: CASSISGGYTGELFF

abundance: NA
v_gene: TRBV14
j_gene: TRBJ1-2
d_gene: NA
CDR3nt: TGTGCCAGCAGCCAAGGTCGGACTGGCTACACCTTC
CDR3aa: CASSQGRTGYTF

abundance: once
v_gene: TRBV25-1
j_gene: TRBJ2-1
d_gene: TRBD2
CDR3nt: TGTGCCAGCAGTGGAGTAGCGGGAACGCAGTTCTTC
CDR3aa: CASSGVAGTQFF

abundance: NA
v_gene: TRBV11-2
j_gene: TRBJ2-2
d_gene: TRBD2
CDR3nt: TGTGCCAGCAGCCTCGGACTAGCAACCGGGGAGCTGTTTTTT
CDR3aa: CASSLGLATGELFF

abundance: NA
v_gene: TRBV30
j_gene: TRBJ2-7
d_gene: NA
CDR3nt: TGTGCCTGGAGTGTTAGTACCGGCGAGCAGTACTTC
CDR3aa: CAWSVSTGEQYF

abundance: NA
v_gene: TRBV19
j_gene: TRBJ1-1
d_gene: TRBD1
CDR3nt: TGTGCCAGTACCAGGACAGGACTTTACACTGAAGCTTTCTTT
CDR3aa: CASTRTGLYTEAFF

abundance: NA
v_gene: TRBV7-3
j_gene: TRBJ2-3
d_gene: TRBD1
CDR3nt: TGTGCCAGCAGCCTCACAGGGGGCAAGACAGATACGCAGTATTTT
CDR3aa: CASSLTGGKTDTQYF

abundance: NA
v_gene: TRBV6-1
j_gene: TRBJ1-1
d_gene: TRBD1
CDR3nt: TGTGCCAGCAGGGAACAGGGGTTCACTGAAGCTTTCTTT
CDR3aa: CASREQGFTEAFF

abundance: NA
v_gene: TRBV5-4
j_gene: TRBJ2-7
d_gene: NA
CDR3nt: TGTGCCAGCAGCTTGGGCCAGTTCGAGCAGTACTTC
CDR3aa: CASSLGQFEQYF